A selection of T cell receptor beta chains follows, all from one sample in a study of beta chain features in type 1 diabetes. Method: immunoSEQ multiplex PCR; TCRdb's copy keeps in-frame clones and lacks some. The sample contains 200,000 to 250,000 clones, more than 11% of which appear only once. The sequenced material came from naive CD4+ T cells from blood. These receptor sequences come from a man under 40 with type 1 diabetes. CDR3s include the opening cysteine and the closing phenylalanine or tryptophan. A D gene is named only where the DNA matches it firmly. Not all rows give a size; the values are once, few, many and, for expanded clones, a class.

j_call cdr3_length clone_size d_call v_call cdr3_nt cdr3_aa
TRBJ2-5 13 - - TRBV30 TGTGCCGGGGATCCGGACTTCGGAGAGACCCAGTACTTC CAGDPDFGETQYF
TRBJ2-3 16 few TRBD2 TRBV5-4 TGTGCCAGCAGCTCGGTGGGTAGCGGGAGGGTCGATACGCAGTATTTT CASSSVGSGRVDTQYF
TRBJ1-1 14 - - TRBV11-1 TGTGCCAGCAGCTTAGACTCCATGAACACTGAAGCTTTCTTT CASSLDSMNTEAFF
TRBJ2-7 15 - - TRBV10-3 TGTGCCATCAGTGACAGTCCGCGGGGTGGGGGCGAGCAGTACTTC CAISDSPRGGGEQYF
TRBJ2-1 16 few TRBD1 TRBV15 TGTGCCACCAGCAGATCGGGGGCGGGACAGGGGACTGAGCAGTTCTTC CATSRSGAGQGTEQFF
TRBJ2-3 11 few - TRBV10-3 TGTGCCATCAGTGAAGCTGATACGCAGTATTTT CAISEADTQYF
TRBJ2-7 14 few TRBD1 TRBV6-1 TGTGCCAGCAGCCCGGACAGGAGCTCCTACGAGCAGTACTTC CASSPDRSSYEQYF
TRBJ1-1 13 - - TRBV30 TGTGCCTGGAGTGTACAAGAGGGAACTGAAGCTTTCTTT CAWSVQEGTEAFF
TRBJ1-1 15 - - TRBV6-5 TGTGCCAGCAGTTACTCGATCCAGGGTATCCTTGAAGCTTTCTTT CASSYSIQGILEAFF
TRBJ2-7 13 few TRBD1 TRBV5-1 TGCGCCAGCAGTCGTCGGGACAGCTACGAGCAGTACTTC CASSRRDSYEQYF
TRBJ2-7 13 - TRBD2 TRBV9 TGTGCCAGCAGCGTAGATGCGGGGGTCGAGCAGTACTTC CASSVDAGVEQYF
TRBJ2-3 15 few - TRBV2 TGTGCCAGCAGTCCACAGGGTATGCCGACAGATACGCAGTATTTT CASSPQGMPTDTQYF
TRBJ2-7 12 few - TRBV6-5 TGTGCCAGCGCAGCGTCGTACTACGAGCAGTACTTC CASAASYYEQYF
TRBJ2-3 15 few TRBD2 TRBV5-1 TGCGCCAGCAGCTTCCGGGGGGATTACACAGATACGCAGTATTTT CASSFRGDYTDTQYF
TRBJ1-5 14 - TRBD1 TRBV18 TGTGCCAGCTCACCGGACAGGGGCAATCAGCCCCAGCATTTT CASSPDRGNQPQHF
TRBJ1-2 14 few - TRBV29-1 TGCAGCGTTGAAGATGGTAGGCAGGCCTATGGCTACACCTTC CSVEDGRQAYGYTF
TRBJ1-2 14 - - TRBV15 TGTGCCACCAGCAGAGATGGGGGCTACTATGGCTACACCTTC CATSRDGGYYGYTF
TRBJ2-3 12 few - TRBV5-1 TGCGCCCGCCTCGAAACCGGGACTTCGCAGTATTTT CARLETGTSQYF
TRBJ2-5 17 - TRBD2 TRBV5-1 TGCGCCAGCAGCATACCGGGACTAGCGGGGGGCCTGGAGACCCAGTACTTC CASSIPGLAGGLETQYF
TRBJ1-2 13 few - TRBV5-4 TGTGCCAGCAGCCCTGGACAGATCGTTGGCTACACCTTC CASSPGQIVGYTF
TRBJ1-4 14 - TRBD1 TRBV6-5 TGTGCCAGCAGGGAGACAGGGGGCAGTGAAAAACTGTTTTTT CASRETGGSEKLFF
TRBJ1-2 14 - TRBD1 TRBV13 TGTGCCAGCACCCCCGGACAGGGGGGATCGCTGAGGACCTTC CASTPGQGGSLRTF
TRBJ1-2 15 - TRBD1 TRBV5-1 TGCGCCAGCAGCGTTACAGGGGTACCCGGCTATGGCTACACCTTC CASSVTGVPGYGYTF
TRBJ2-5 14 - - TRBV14 TGTGCCAGCAGCCCTTTCGAGGCCCAAGAGACCCAGTACTTC CASSPFEAQETQYF
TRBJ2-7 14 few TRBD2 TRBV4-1 TGCGCCAGCAGCCAAGATAGCGGGATCTACGAGCAGTACTTC CASSQDSGIYEQYF
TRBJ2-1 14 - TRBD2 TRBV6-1 TGTGCCAGCAGACTCGTTGCGGGGGGCAATGAGCAGTTCTTC CASRLVAGGNEQFF
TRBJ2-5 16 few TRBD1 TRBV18 TGTGCCAGCTCACCCGACGTGGGACAGCTTCAAGAGACCCAGTACTTC CASSPDVGQLQETQYF
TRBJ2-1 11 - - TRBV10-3 TGTGCCATCAGTGAAGGGGATGAGCAGTTCTTC CAISEGDEQFF
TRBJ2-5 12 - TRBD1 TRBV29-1 TGCAGCGTATACAGGGGGCAAGAGACCCAGTACTTC CSVYRGQETQYF
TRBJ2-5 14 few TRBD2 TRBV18 TGTGCCAGCTCACCGACTAGCGTCCAAGAGACCCAGTACTTC CASSPTSVQETQYF
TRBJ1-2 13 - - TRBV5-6 TGTGCCAGCAGCTTGGGCAGGGACTATGGCTACACCTTC CASSLGRDYGYTF
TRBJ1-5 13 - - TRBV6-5 TGTGCCAGCAGTTACTCCCTACATCAGCCCCAGCATTTT CASSYSLHQPQHF
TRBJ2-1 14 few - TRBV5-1 TGCGCCAGCAGCTTGACTCCCTCCTACAATGAGCAGTTCTTC CASSLTPSYNEQFF
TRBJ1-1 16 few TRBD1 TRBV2 TGTGCCAGCAGCCCAAGGACAGGGCCTTCCCACACTGAAGCTTTCTTT CASSPRTGPSHTEAFF
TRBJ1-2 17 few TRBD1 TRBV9 TGTGCCAGCAGCGTAGGGGGGACAGGGTCTCTCTCATATGGCTACACCTTC CASSVGGTGSLSYGYTF
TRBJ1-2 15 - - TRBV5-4 TGTGCCAGCAGCTTGCTGACATCGTACAACTATGGCTACACCTTC CASSLLTSYNYGYTF
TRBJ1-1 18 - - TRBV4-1 TGCGCCAGCAGCCAAGATATGTACAGGGCCTCGGATTCGGGAGGAGCTTTCTTT CASSQDMYRASDSGGAFF
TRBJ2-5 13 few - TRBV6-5 TGTGCCAGCAGCCGGACAGTGGTGGAGACCCAGTACTTC CASSRTVVETQYF
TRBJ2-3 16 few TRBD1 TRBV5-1 TGCGCCAGCAGCTTGCGGACAGGGGGCTACACAGATACGCAGTATTTT CASSLRTGGYTDTQYF
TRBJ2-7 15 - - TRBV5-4 TGTGCCAGCAGCTCGCTGGGGGGAGCCTCCTACGAGCAGTACTTC CASSSLGGASYEQYF
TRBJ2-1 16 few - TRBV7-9 TGTGCCAGCAGCTCCCGCGAGCCTAGCTCCTACAATGAGCAGTTCTTC CASSSREPSSYNEQFF
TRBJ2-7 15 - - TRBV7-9 TGTGCCAGCAGCTTAGCGGGAGGCCCCTCCTACGAGCAGTACTTC CASSLAGGPSYEQYF
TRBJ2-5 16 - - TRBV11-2 TGTGCCAGCAGCTTAGCCGCGGGGTGGGGTGGGGAGACCCAGTACTTC CASSLAAGWGGETQYF
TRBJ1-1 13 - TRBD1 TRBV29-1 TGCAGCGTTGATACAGGGGAGAACACTGAAGCTTTCTTT CSVDTGENTEAFF
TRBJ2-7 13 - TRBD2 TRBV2 TGTGCCAGCAGATCGGGGGGACCTGGTGAGCAGTACTTC CASRSGGPGEQYF
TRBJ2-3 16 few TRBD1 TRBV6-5 TGTGCCAGCAGTTCCCACAGACAGGGGGCAGCAGATACGCAGTATTTT CASSSHRQGAADTQYF
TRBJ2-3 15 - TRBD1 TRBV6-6 TGTGCCAGCAGGCCCCACCAAACAGGGGAAGATACGCAGTATTTT CASRPHQTGEDTQYF
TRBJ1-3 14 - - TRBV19 TGTGCCAGTAGTATTGGCACCTCTGGAAACACCATATATTTT CASSIGTSGNTIYF
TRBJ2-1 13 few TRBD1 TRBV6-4 TGTGCCAGCAGAACGACAGGGGGGAATGAGCAGTTCTTC CASRTTGGNEQFF
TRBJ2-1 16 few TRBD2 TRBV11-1 TGTGCCAGCAGCGTCCGACTAGCGGATCCGACGGGTGAGCAGTTCTTC CASSVRLADPTGEQFF
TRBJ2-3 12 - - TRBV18 TGTGCCAGCTCACCCGGGGGAGATACGCAGTATTTT CASSPGGDTQYF
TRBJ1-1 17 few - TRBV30 TGTGCCTGGATGGTTCAGGCCTACCCAAAAATGTCGACTGAAGCTTTCTTT CAWMVQAYPKMSTEAFF
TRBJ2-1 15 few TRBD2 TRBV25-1 TGTGCCAGCAGTGAGGCGGGACTAGGGCACAATGAGCAGTTCTTC CASSEAGLGHNEQFF
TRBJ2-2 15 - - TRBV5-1 TGCGCCAGCAGCGTCGGGACTCTTAACACCGGGGAGCTGTTTTTT CASSVGTLNTGELFF